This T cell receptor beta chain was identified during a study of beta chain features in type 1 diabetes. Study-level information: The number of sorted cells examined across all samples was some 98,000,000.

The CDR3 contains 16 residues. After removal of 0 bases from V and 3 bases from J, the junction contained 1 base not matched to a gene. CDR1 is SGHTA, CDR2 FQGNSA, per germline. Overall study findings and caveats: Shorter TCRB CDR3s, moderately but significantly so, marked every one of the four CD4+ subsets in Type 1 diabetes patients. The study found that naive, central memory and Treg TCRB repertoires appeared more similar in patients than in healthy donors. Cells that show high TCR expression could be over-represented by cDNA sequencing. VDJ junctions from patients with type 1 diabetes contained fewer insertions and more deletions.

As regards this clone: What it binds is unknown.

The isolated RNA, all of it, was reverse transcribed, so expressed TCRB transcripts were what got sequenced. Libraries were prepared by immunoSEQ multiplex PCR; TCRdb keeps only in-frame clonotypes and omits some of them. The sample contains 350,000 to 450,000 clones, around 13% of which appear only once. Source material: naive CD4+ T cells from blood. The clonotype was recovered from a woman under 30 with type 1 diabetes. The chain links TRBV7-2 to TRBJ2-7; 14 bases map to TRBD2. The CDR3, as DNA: TGTGCCAGCAGCTTAGCAGGGACTAGCGGGAGCTACGAGCAGTACTTC. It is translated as CASSLAGTSGSYEQYF.